A selection of T cell receptor beta chains follows, all from one sample in a study of early T cells in non-severe SARS-CoV-2 infection. From the 5' RACE reads, TCRdb called clonotypes with MiXCR, one entry per CDR3 protein. The sample includes about 44,000 distinct CDR3 sequences, 9% to 15% of them seen just once. Sequencing was done on a sample of whole blood. The receptors shown here come from an adult who was a healthcare worker with PCR-confirmed SARS-CoV-2 infection or an uninfected control (not recorded which). Each CDR3 is given with its conserved first and last residue. A D gene is named only where the DNA matches it firmly. Expanded clones are given a class, and other clones once, few, many or no size at all.

V	J	size	D	CDR3	DNA
TRBV2	TRBJ2-5	-	-	CASSEGLETQYF	TGTGCCAGCAGTGAAGGGCTGGAGACCCAGTACTTC
TRBV28	TRBJ2-3	-	-	CACGRQGTDTQYF	TGTGCCTGCGGAAGACAGGGCACAGATACGCAGTATTTT
TRBV19	TRBJ2-7	many	-	CASSRSRDEQYF	TGTGCCAGTAGTAGGAGTCGGGACGAGCAGTACTTC
TRBV18	TRBJ1-5	-	-	CASSPHLGEPQHF	TGTGCCAGCTCACCACATCTGGGGGAGCCCCAGCATTTT
TRBV28	TRBJ2-7	few	-	CASSLFYEQYF	TGTGCCAGCAGTTTATTCTACGAGCAGTACTTC
TRBV4-1	TRBJ2-7	few	-	CASSQVRGDTYEQYF	TGCGCCAGCAGCCAAGTCCGGGGGGACACCTACGAGCAGTACTTC
TRBV28	TRBJ1-2	-	TRBD1	CASLQGARYGYTF	TGTGCCAGCTTACAGGGGGCGCGCTATGGTTACACCTTC
TRBV20-1	TRBJ2-3	-	TRBD2	CSARDSGAGANTQYF	TGCAGTGCTAGAGATTCAGGAGCGGGGGCCAATACGCAGTATTTT
TRBV27	TRBJ2-3	medium-sized	TRBD1	CASSLWMGTGGYTDTQYF	TGTGCCAGCAGTCTCTGGATGGGGACAGGGGGTTACACAGATACGCAGTATTTT
TRBV18	TRBJ2-3	-	-	CASSLKTSGDTQYF	TGTGCCAGCTCTCTAAAGACTTCAGGGGATACGCAGTATTTT
TRBV7-9	TRBJ1-4	-	-	CASSPTGGEKLFF	TGTGCCAGCAGTCCGACAGGCGGTGAAAAACTGTTTTTT
TRBV7-8	TRBJ1-5	many	TRBD1	CASSRQGSFQPQHF	TGTGCCAGCAGTAGACAGGGCAGTTTTCAGCCCCAGCATTTT
TRBV12-3/TRBV12-4	TRBJ2-3	few	-	CASRGGGTQYF	TGTGCCAGCAGAGGAGGGGGTACGCAGTATTTT
TRBV7-7	TRBJ2-5	-	TRBD2	CASSPGASGRMETQYF	TGTGCTAGCAGCCCGGGGGCTAGCGGGAGGATGGAGACCCAGTACTTC
TRBV6-4	TRBJ2-3	-	TRBD2	CASSDSSGSADTQYF	TGTGCCAGCAGTGACTCTAGCGGGAGCGCAGATACGCAGTATTTT
TRBV20-1	TRBJ1-5	few	-	CSGTHSNQPQHF	TGCAGTGGTACGCATAGCAATCAGCCCCAGCATTTT
TRBV29-1	TRBJ2-4	many	-	CSVEDLNIQYF	TGCAGCGTCGAGGACTTAAACATTCAGTACTTC
TRBV13	TRBJ1-1	many	TRBD1	CASSTGQANTEAFF	TGTGCCAGCAGCACGGGACAGGCGAACACTGAAGCTTTCTTT
TRBV10-2	TRBJ2-1	-	-	CASSEVAREQFF	TGCGCCAGCAGTGAGGTAGCCCGTGAGCAGTTCTTC
TRBV4-3	TRBJ1-4	many	-	CASSQGIQGHEKLFF	TGCGCCAGCAGCCAAGGAATCCAGGGTCATGAAAAACTGTTTTTT
TRBV4-3	TRBJ1-6	few	-	CASSQEVQALSPLHF	TGCGCCAGCAGCCAAGAGGTCCAGGCCCTATCACCCCTCCACTTT
TRBV12-3/TRBV12-4	TRBJ2-4	-	TRBD1	CASSLASGGRNIQYF	TGTGCCAGCAGTTTAGCTTCAGGGGGCAGAAACATTCAGTACTTC
TRBV7-9	TRBJ2-6	many	-	CASVDWGSGANVLTF	TGTGCCAGCGTAGATTGGGGTTCTGGGGCCAACGTCCTGACTTTC
TRBV7-2	TRBJ1-2	few	-	CASSLAAGTLYGYTF	TGTGCCAGCAGCTTAGCGGCGGGCACCCTCTATGGCTACACCTTC
TRBV5-1	TRBJ2-7	once	-	CASSLAMGASPYEQYF	TGCGCCAGCAGCTTGGCGATGGGGGCGTCCCCCTACGAGCAGTACTTC
TRBV13	TRBJ2-5	-	TRBD2	CASSPTERGDQETQYF	TGTGCCAGCAGCCCTACTGAGCGGGGGGACCAAGAGACCCAGTACTTC
TRBV20-1	TRBJ2-2	-	TRBD1	CSARDPRDSDLTGELFF	TGCAGTGCTAGAGATCCCCGGGACAGCGACCTCACCGGGGAGCTGTTTTTT
TRBV7-9	TRBJ1-6	many	-	CASSLAFGQNSPLHF	TGTGCCAGCAGCTTAGCGTTCGGACAGAATTCACCCCTCCACTTT
TRBV7-9	TRBJ1-2	-	-	CASSFDSPLGGYTF	TGTGCCAGCAGTTTTGACAGCCCTTTGGGAGGCTACACCTTC
TRBV6-5	TRBJ2-7	-	TRBD2	CASSASGGYEQYF	TGTGCCAGCAGTGCTAGCGGAGGCTACGAGCAGTACTTC
TRBV7-2	TRBJ2-5	-	TRBD2	CASSSTSAEETQYF	TGTGCCAGCAGCTCTACTAGCGCCGAAGAGACCCAGTACTTC
TRBV11-2	TRBJ2-7	many	-	CASSLGAGAYEQYF	TGTGCCAGCAGCTTAGGCGCAGGGGCCTACGAGCAGTACTTC
TRBV9	TRBJ1-2	few	-	CASSAHPDGYGYTF	TGTGCCAGCAGCGCGCACCCAGATGGCTATGGCTACACCTTC
TRBV20-1	TRBJ1-6	many	-	CSARDRDASRSPLHF	TGCAGTGCTAGAGATCGGGACGCCAGCAGGTCACCCCTCCACTTT
TRBV4-1	TRBJ2-7	few	-	CASSALEGENEQYF	TGCGCCAGCAGCGCACTCGAAGGAGAGAACGAGCAGTACTTC
TRBV7-2	TRBJ1-5	few	-	CASSVRGAGEQPQHF	TGTGCCAGCAGCGTCAGAGGGGCGGGCGAGCAGCCCCAGCATTTT
TRBV19	TRBJ1-2	many	-	CASHEGGYGYTF	TGTGCCAGCCACGAAGGGGGCTATGGCTACACCTTC
TRBV9	TRBJ1-2	few	TRBD1	CASSDPHRDRGFYGYTF	TGTGCCAGCAGCGACCCCCACCGGGACAGGGGGTTCTATGGCTACACCTTC
TRBV7-9	TRBJ2-7	few	-	CASSLALGSLTNEQYF	TGTGCCAGCAGCTTAGCTCTGGGAAGCCTAACCAACGAGCAGTACTTC
TRBV2	TRBJ2-5	many	TRBD2	CASTGGAPETQYF	TGTGCCAGCACCGGGGGGGCCCCAGAGACCCAGTACTTC
TRBV20-1	TRBJ2-1	-	-	CSARPHSRAVYNEQFF	TGCAGTGCTAGACCACACTCCCGAGCCGTCTACAATGAGCAGTTCTTC
TRBV4-2	TRBJ2-7	many	-	CASGTEGNDEQYF	TGTGCCAGCGGAACCGAGGGAAACGACGAGCAGTACTTC
TRBV5-6	TRBJ2-7	many	TRBD2	CASSPRTRGTYEQYF	TGTGCCAGCAGTCCCCGGACTAGAGGGACCTACGAGCAGTACTTC
TRBV20-1	TRBJ2-7	many	-	CSANGRRMSYEQYF	TGCAGTGCAAACGGTAGGAGGATGTCCTACGAGCAGTACTTC
TRBV2	TRBJ1-1	many	-	CASSELRGANTEAFF	TGTGCCAGCAGTGAATTAAGGGGAGCGAACACTGAAGCTTTCTTT
TRBV18	TRBJ2-1	few	-	CASSNGYNEQFF	TGTGCCAGCTCAAATGGGTACAATGAGCAGTTCTTC
TRBV6-6	TRBJ2-5	many	-	CASISARGEETQYF	TGTGCCAGCATCTCCGCCCGGGGAGAAGAGACCCAGTACTTC
TRBV7-8	TRBJ2-4	few	TRBD2	CASSLGLAVTKNIQYF	TGTGCCAGCAGCTTAGGACTAGCAGTTACCAAAAACATTCAGTACTTC
TRBV7-9	TRBJ2-7	few	-	CASSSAGEQYF	TGTGCCAGCAGCTCCGCGGGCGAGCAGTACTTC
TRBV30	TRBJ1-2	-	-	CAWSMIDGYTF	TGTGCCTGGAGCATGATCGACGGCTACACCTTC
TRBV29-1	TRBJ1-2	many	-	CSFRAAANYGYTF	TGCAGCTTCCGCGCGGCTGCTAACTATGGCTACACCTTC
TRBV5-1	TRBJ2-1	many	TRBD2	CASWGTSGSYNEQFF	TGCGCCAGCTGGGGGACTAGCGGGAGTTACAATGAGCAGTTCTTC